The source of this T cell receptor (beta chain) is a study of CD8 T cells in ankylosing spondylitis. Study-level results: A TCR beta motif made of about 8 highly homologous variants seemed typical of ankylosing spondylitis blood.

TCRdb passed the 5' RACE reads through MiXCR, listing each CDR3 protein once. The sample comprises about 450,000 distinct CDR3 sequences, roughly 26% of which are singletons, and over 0.8% rests with the top ten. The CDR3 length is 14 residues. V dropped 3 bases and J dropped 8 bases, with 11 bases sitting between them. From germline, CDR1 is ENHRY and CDR2 SYGVKD. Of note for this clonotype: Antigen unknown.

The source material was blood, either unsorted or a sorted T cell fraction (not recorded which). This TCR was recovered from a male donor with ankylosing spondylitis. The chain couples TRBV10-3 to TRBJ1-6; perhaps TRBD1 as D (6 bases). The DNA for the CDR3 is TGTGCCATCAGTGATAGGACAGTCGATTCACCCCTCCACTTT. Amino acids: CAISDRTVDSPLHF.